This T cell receptor (beta chain) was found in a study of blood T cell repertoires in COVID-19. Some clones are missing from TCRdb's copy, which holds only in-frame ones; the method was immunoSEQ multiplex PCR. The sample contains around 130,000 clones, around 80% of which appear only once. CDR1 SGHRS and CDR2 YFSETQ come from the germline V gene. The CDR3 length is 15 residues. V gave up 0 bases and J gave up 5 bases, with 13 bases separating them. The count of this clone is one. Material for sequencing was peripheral blood. The source of this sequence is a man aged 60 to 69 with active or convalescent COVID-19. The rearrangement uses TRBV5-1 and TRBJ2-3; D is uncertain. The chain's CDR3 is CASSLERRGIDTQYF. As DNA, the CDR3 is TGCGCCAGCAGCTTGGAACGCCGAGGTATAGATACGCAGTATTTT.